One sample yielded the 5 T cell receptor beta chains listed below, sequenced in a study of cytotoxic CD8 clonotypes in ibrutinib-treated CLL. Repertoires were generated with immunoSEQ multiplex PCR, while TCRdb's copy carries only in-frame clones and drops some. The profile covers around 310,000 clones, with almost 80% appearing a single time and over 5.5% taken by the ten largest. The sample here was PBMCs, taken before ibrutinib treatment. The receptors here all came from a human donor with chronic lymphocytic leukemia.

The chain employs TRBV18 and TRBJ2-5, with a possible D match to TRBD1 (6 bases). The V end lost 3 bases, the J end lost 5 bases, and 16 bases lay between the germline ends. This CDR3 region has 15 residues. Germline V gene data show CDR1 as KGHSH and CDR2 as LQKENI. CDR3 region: CASSPRVLGGETQYF. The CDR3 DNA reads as TGTGCCAGCTCACCTCGGGTACTAGGGGGTGAGACCCAGTACTTC.

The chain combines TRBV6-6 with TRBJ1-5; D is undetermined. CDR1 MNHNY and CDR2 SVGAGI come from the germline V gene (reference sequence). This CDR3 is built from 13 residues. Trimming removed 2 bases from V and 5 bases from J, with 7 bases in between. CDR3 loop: CASSYRRDQPQHF. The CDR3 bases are TGTGCCAGCAGTTACAGACGGGATCAGCCCCAGCATTTT.

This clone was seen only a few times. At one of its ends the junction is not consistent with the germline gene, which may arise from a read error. As DNA, the CDR3 is TGTGCCAGCAGTTACAGGCCTTTCTTC. It translates to CASSYRPFF. This chain joins TRBV6-5 and TRBJ1-2; D is unclear. This CDR3 is built from 9 residues. Germline CDR1 reads MNHEY; CDR2 reads SVGAGI.

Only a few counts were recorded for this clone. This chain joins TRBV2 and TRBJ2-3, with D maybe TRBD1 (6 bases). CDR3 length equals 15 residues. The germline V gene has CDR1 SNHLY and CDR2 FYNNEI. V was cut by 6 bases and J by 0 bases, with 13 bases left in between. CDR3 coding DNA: TGTGCCAGCAGGACGGACAGAACTAGCACAGATACGCAGTATTTT. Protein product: CASRTDRTSTDTQYF.

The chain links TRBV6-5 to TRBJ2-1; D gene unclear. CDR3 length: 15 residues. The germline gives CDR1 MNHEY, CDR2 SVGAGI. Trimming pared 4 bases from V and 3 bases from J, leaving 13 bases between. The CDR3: CASSSRTPYYNEQFF. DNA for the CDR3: TGTGCCAGCAGTTCCCGGACCCCATACTACAATGAGCAGTTCTTC.